This T cell receptor beta chain is drawn from a study of blood T cells in healthy people across ages. Germline loops: CDR1 SGHAT, CDR2 FQNNGV. Unmatched junction bases numbered 6, after V lost 6 bases and J lost 8 bases. CDR3 size: 13 residues. Together with a sample-barcoded 5' primer, a J-beta primer mix was included in a second PCR lasting roughly 6 to 12 cycles. The study obtained at least 3 million CDR3-containing paired-end reads from every sample. TCRdb re-analysed the 5' RACE reads in MiXCR, keeping a single row per CDR3 protein. The data contain approximately 600,000 distinct CDR3 sequences, 58% of them singletons.

The TCR sequence derives from a man in his sixties in good health. The source material was blood. The J gene is TRBJ2-1, the V gene TRBV11-2; 8 nucleotides line up with TRBD1. The CDR3 loop is CASRTGDGYEQFF. The CDR3 DNA reads TGTGCCAGCAGGACAGGGGACGGCTATGAGCAGTTCTTC.